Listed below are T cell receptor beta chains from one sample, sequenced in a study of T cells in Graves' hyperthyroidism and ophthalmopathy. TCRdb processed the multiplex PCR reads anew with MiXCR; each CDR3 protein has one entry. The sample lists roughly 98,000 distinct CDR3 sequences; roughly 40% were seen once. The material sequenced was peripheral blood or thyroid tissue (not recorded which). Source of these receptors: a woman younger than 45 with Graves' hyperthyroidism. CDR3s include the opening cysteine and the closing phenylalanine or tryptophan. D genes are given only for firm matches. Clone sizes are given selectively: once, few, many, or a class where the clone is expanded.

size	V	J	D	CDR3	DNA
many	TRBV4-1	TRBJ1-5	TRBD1	CASSQTGSEPQHF	TGCGCCAGCAGCCAGACAGGGTCGGAGCCCCAGCATTTT
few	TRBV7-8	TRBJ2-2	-	CASSLLPAVGKNTGELFF	TGTGCCAGCAGCCTCCTCCCGGCCGTCGGCAAGAACACCGGGGAGCTGTTTTTT
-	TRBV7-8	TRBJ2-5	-	CASSFGTGSSATQYF	TGTGCCAGCAGCTTCGGGACGGGCAGTTCGGCGACCCAGTACTTC
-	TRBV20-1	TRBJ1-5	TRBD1	CSASRDRDNQPQHF	TGCAGTGCTAGCCGGGACAGGGACAATCAGCCCCAGCATTTT
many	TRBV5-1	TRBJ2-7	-	CASSPDGGTYEQYF	TGCGCCAGCAGCCCGGACGGCGGTACCTACGAGCAGTACTTC
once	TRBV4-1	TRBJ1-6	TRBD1	CASSQEYGQGISPLHF	TGCGCCAGCAGCCAAGAATATGGACAGGGAATTTCACCCCTCCACTTT
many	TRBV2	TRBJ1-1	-	CASRNRNTEAFF	TGTGCCAGCAGGAACCGGAACACTGAAGCTTTCTTT
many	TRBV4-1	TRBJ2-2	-	CASSQFFLPTGELFF	TGCGCCAGCAGCCAATTTTTCCTCCCTACCGGGGAGCTGTTTTTT
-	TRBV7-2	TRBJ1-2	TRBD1	CASSLAGTGRGYGYTF	TGTGCCAGCAGCTTAGCCGGGACAGGCAGGGGCTATGGCTACACCTTC
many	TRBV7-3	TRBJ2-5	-	CASSSSRDTSKTQYF	TGTGCCAGCAGCTCGTCCCGGGACACCTCTAAGACCCAGTACTTC
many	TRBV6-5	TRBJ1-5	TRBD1	CASSRTGGKQQPQHF	TGTGCCAGCAGTCGGACAGGGGGGAAGCAGCAGCCCCAGCATTTT
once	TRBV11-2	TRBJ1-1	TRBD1	CASSPDRAINMNTEAFF	TGTGCCAGCAGCCCGGACAGGGCTATTAACATGAACACTGAAGCTTTCTTT
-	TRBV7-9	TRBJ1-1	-	CASSQVPPGMSTEAFF	TGTGCCAGCAGCCAAGTCCCGCCAGGGATGAGCACTGAAGCTTTCTTT
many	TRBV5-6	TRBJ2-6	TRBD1	CASSIGQGAYGANVLTF	TGTGCCAGCAGCATCGGACAGGGGGCTTATGGGGCCAACGTCCTGACTTTC
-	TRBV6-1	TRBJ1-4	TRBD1	CASSPRLQAGGWEKLFF	TGTGCCAGCAGCCCCCGCCTTCAGGCAGGGGGCTGGGAAAAACTGTTTTTT
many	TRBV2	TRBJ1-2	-	CASSQDGNYGYTF	TGTGCCAGCAGCCAGGACGGAAACTATGGCTACACCTTC
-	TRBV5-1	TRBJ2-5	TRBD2	CASMGLAGTETQYF	TGCGCCAGTATGGGACTAGCGGGCACAGAGACCCAGTACTTC
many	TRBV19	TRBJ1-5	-	CASSLVRGNQPQHF	TGTGCCAGTAGTCTAGTCCGCGGCAATCAGCCCCAGCATTTT
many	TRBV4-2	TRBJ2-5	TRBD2	CASRGASGDQETQYF	TGTGCCAGTAGGGGGGCTAGCGGGGATCAAGAGACCCAGTACTTC
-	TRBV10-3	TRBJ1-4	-	CAIARAATNEKLFF	TGTGCCATTGCCCGGGCAGCAACTAATGAAAAACTGTTTTTT
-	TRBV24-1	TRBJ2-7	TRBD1	CATSDRRTGASYEQYF	TGTGCCACCAGTGATCGGCGGACAGGGGCCTCCTACGAGCAGTACTTC
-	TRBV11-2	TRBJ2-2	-	CASSGLEQYFGELFF	-
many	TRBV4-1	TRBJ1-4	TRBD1	CASSPTGGVEKLFF	TGCGCCAGCAGCCCGACAGGGGGCGTTGAAAAACTGTTTTTT
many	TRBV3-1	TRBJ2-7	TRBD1	CASSQAGGYEQYF	TGTGCCAGCAGCCAGGCAGGGGGTTACGAGCAGTACTTC
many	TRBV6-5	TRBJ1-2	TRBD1	CASVQGQGHGYTF	TGTGCCAGCGTACAGGGACAGGGTCACGGCTACACCTTC
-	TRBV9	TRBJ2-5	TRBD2	CASSVAPLAGGGETQYF	TGTGCCAGCAGCGTAGCCCCTCTAGCGGGAGGAGGTGAGACCCAGTACTTC
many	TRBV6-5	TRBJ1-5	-	CASSYSRGYQPQHF	TGTGCCAGCAGTTACTCGAGGGGCTATCAGCCCCAGCATTTT
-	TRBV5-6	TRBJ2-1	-	CASSLSGNEQFF	TGTGCCAGCAGCTTGTCGGGAAATGAGCAGTTCTTC
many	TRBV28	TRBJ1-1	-	CASGRQLHEAFF	TGTGCCAGCGGAAGACAGCTCCATGAAGCTTTCTTT
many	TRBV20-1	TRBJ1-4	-	CSARPRVGLFF	TGCAGTGCTAGACCCCGAGTAGGACTGTTTTTT
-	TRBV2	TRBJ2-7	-	CASSASRASSYEQYF	TGTGCCAGCAGTGCGAGCAGGGCCAGCTCCTACGAGCAGTACTTC
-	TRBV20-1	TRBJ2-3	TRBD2	CSAEPASGSLKSTDTQYF	TGCAGTGCCGAACCGGCTAGCGGGAGTTTAAAGAGCACAGATACGCAGTATTTT
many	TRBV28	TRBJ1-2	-	CASSLAAGANYGYTF	TGTGCCAGCAGTTTAGCCGCCGGGGCTAACTATGGCTACACCTTC
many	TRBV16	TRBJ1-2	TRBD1	CASSPRQGANYGYTF	TGTGCCAGCAGCCCTCGACAGGGGGCGAACTATGGCTACACCTTC
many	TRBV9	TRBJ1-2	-	CASSNGGEDGYTF	TGTGCCAGCAGCAATGGGGGCGAAGATGGCTACACCTTC
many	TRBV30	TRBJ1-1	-	CAWGDTITEAFF	TGTGCCTGGGGAGACACGATCACTGAAGCTTTCTTT
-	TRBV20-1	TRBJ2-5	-	CSAPASDSAQETQYF	TGCAGTGCCCCTGCTAGCGACAGCGCTCAAGAGACCCAGTACTTC
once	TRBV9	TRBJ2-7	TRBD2	CASSARLAGDYEQYF	TGTGCCAGCAGCGCCCGACTAGCGGGAGACTACGAGCAGTACTTC
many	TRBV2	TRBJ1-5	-	CASSDRGGNQPQHF	TGTGCCAGCAGTGACAGGGGTGGCAATCAGCCCCAGCATTTT
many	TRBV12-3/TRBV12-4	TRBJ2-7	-	CASSLSVGGTGYEQYF	TGTGCCAGCAGTTTATCAGTGGGCGGGACGGGTTACGAGCAGTACTTC
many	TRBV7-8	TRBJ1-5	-	CASSPRDIFRYQPQHF	TGTGCCAGCAGCCCCCGGGACATTTTCCGGTATCAGCCCCAGCATTTT
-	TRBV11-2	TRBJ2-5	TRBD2	CASRGSGRQTQYF	TGTGCCAGCAGGGGTAGCGGGAGGCAGACCCAGTACTTC